These 8 T cell receptor beta chains came from one sample sequenced in a study of graft-versus-host responses after intestinal transplantation. The method was immunoSEQ multiplex PCR; TCRdb's version includes in-frame clones alone and lacks a portion of them. The sample holds about 47,000 clones, approximately 95% seen once. Here the sequenced sample was PBMCs, taken about 120 weeks after a first intestinal transplant, on the day of a second. These receptors all come from a human patient who received an intestinal transplant, so some T cells may come from the graft donor.

V and J are TRBV11-2 and TRBJ2-5; TRBD2 might be the D (6 bases). The germline V and J ends were trimmed by 5 bases and 5 bases, with 27 bases remaining between them. The CDR3 has 18 residues. Germline lookup yields CDR1 SGHAT and CDR2 FQNNGV. The CDR3 here is CASSPPRSRDPLGETQYF. CDR3 nucleotides: TGTGCCAGCAGCCCACCCCGGTCGCGGGACCCGCTGGGGGAGACCCAGTACTTC.

The J gene is TRBJ1-4, the V gene TRBV6-5, with TRBD1 identical over 7 bases. Germline V gene data show CDR1 as MNHEY and CDR2 as SVGAGI. The V segment lost 6 bases and the J segment 4 bases; nucleotides outside the gene matches: 8. The CDR3 has 15 amino acids. The CDR3 here is CASSEQGPHNEKLFF. CDR3 in DNA: TGTGCCAGCAGCGAACAGGGGCCCCATAATGAAAAACTGTTTTTT.

The gene calls are TRBV30 and TRBJ2-4, with TRBD2 as a possible D gene (6 bases). Germline V gene lookup returns CDR1 GTSNPN and CDR2 SVGIG (reference sequence). The CDR3 extends over 14 amino acids. V was shortened by 5 bases and J by 1 base, with 12 bases between the two germline ends. In DNA form, the CDR3 reads TGTGCCTGGGATCGGGAGCTTGCCAAAAACATTCAGTACTTC. The encoded protein is CAWDRELAKNIQYF.

The V gene is TRBV2, the J gene TRBJ2-1, with TRBD1 identical over 7 bases. This CDR3 has 14 residues. V shed 6 bases and J 0 bases; nucleotides not matched to a gene: 2. The germline gives CDR1 SNHLY, CDR2 FYNNEI. The CDR3 sequence: CASRTGSSYNEQFF. CDR3 nucleotides: TGTGCCAGCAGGACAGGGAGCTCCTACAATGAGCAGTTCTTC.

This clone was counted once. The V gene is TRBV9, the J gene TRBJ2-5; perhaps D is TRBD1 or TRBD2 (5 bases each). V lost 0 bases, J lost 3 bases, and 12 bases lay in between. Germline V gene sequence: CDR1 SGDLS, CDR2 YYNGEE. The CDR3 is 15 amino acids. CDR3 amino acids: CASSVAGTVEETQYF. In DNA form, the CDR3 reads TGTGCCAGCAGCGTAGCCGGGACCGTAGAAGAGACCCAGTACTTC.

The table lists this clone with a count of one. This rearrangement joins TRBV2 to TRBJ2-1; possibly TRBD2 for D (5 bases). This CDR3 region has 13 residues. Germline values: CDR1 SNHLY, CDR2 FYNNEI. V lost 7 bases, J lost 9 bases, and 16 bases lay in between. The CDR3 nucleotides are TGTGCCAGCAAGGTACCGTCTAGCCCTGAGCAGTTCTTC. Residues: CASKVPSSPEQFF.

V is TRBV7-9 and J is TRBJ1-4, with 7 bases fitting TRBD1. V lost 5 bases to trimming and J lost 14 bases; unmatched junction nucleotides: 8. The CDR3 has 12 residues. Germline CDR1 is SEHNR and CDR2 is FQNEAQ (reference sequence). The chain's CDR3 is CASSGTGTVLFF. The CDR3 region has the DNA TGTGCCAGCAGCGGAACAGGGACAGTGCTGTTTTTT.

The rearrangement links TRBV7-3 to TRBJ2-2; either TRBD1 or TRBD2 may supply D (5 bases each). Germline values: CDR1 SGHTA, CDR2 FQGTGA. The CDR3 is 16 residues long. V was trimmed by 0 bases and J by 6 bases, leaving 14 bases between them. The CDR3 DNA sequence: TGTGCCAGCAGCTTAACGTGGGGGTTGTCTCCCGGGGAGCTGTTTTTT. This sequence encodes CASSLTWGLSPGELFF.